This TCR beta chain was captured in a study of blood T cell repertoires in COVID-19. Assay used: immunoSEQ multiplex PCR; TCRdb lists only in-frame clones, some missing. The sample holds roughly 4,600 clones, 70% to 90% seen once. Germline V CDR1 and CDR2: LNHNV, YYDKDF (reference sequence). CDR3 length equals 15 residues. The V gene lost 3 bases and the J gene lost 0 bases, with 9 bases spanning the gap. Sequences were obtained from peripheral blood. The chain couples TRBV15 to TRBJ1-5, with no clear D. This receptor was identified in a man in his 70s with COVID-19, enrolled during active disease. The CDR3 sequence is CATSSSTVSNQPQHF. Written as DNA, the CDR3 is TGTGCCACCAGCAGCTCCACGGTTAGCAATCAGCCCCAGCATTTT.